This paragraph reports one T cell receptor (beta chain). Profiled with immunoSEQ multiplex PCR; TCRdb holds only in-frame clones, not every one. This table has about a million clones, approximately 80% appearing once. The CDR3 is 11 amino acids. Germline CDR1 reads MDHEN; CDR2 reads SYDVKM. Trimming removed 3 bases at V and 5 bases at J, with 3 bases between. These data are taken from a study of shared clonotypes between healthy human individuals. This TCR derives from a young man in good health. Sequencing input: memory CD4+ T cells sorted from blood. Stated subset: CD45RA-negative fraction. V is TRBV28 and J is TRBJ2-3; D unresolved. The CDR3 DNA sequence: TGTGCCAGCAGTTTTCAAGATACGCAGTATTTT. Residues: CASSFQDTQYF.